This is a list of T cell receptor beta chains from one sample in a study of blood T cell repertoires in COVID-19. Clones were sequenced by immunoSEQ multiplex PCR, and TCRdb holds only the in-frame ones, with some missing. The sample carries some 430,000 clones, less than 95% recorded once. The sample consisted of PBMCs or T cells enriched from blood (not recorded which). Receptors were obtained from a man aged 18 to 30 who had recovered from COVID-19. CDR3s include the opening cysteine and the closing phenylalanine or tryptophan. Each record gives: CDR3 length, V gene, clone size, CDR3 protein. Not every row has a clone size; where given, it reads once, few, many or a size class.

18 TRBV28 NA CASSPLIDRGQTNQPQHF
14 TRBV28 NA CASLLAGGPDEQYF
14 TRBV7-9 NA CASSVGEVNYGYTF
16 TRBV28 NA CASSLVGTGHQETQYF
15 TRBV9 NA CASSARTGFTDTQYF
14 TRBV7-9 NA CASTGDRVNQPQHF
15 TRBV27 NA CASSFSRNSNQPQHF
12 TRBV11-3 NA CASSLGGNEAFF
13 TRBV27 NA CASTFSGGTEAFF
17 TRBV10-3 NA CAISELGTGSMNTEAFF
13 TRBV29-1 NA CSVDAGLQETQYF
14 TRBV27 once CASSLAGLVETQYF
13 TRBV7-2 NA CASSWRIDQPQHF
13 TRBV28 NA CASNTVAQGAAFF